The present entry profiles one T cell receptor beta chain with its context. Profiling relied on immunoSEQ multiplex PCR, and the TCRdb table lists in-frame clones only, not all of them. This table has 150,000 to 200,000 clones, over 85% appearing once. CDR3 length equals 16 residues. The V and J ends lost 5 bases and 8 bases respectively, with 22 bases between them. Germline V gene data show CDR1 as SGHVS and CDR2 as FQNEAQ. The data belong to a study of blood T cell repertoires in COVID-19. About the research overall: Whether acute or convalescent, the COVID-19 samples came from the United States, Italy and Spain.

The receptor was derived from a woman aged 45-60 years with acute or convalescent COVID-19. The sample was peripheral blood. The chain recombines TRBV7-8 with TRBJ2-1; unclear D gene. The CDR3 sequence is CASSQRLVAVPDEQFF. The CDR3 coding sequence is TGTGCCAGCAGCCAGCGTCTGGTAGCCGTCCCCGATGAGCAGTTCTTC. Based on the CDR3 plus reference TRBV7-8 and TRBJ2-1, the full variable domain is GAGVSQSPRYKVAKRGQDVALRCDPISGHVSLFWYQQALGQGPEFLTYFQNEAQLDKSGLPSDRFFAERPEGSVSTLKIQRTQQEDSAVYLCASSQRLVAVPDEQFFGPGTRLTVL.